This T cell receptor (beta chain) was identified during a study of T cell responses to AZD1222 COVID-19 vaccine. Study-level points and caveats: AZD1222 recipients seropositive at baseline numbered only six or seven. Spike-specific TCR depth and breadth grew after two AZD1222 doses. At 160-218 and 743-854, vaccine-associated CD4 TCRs were dominant, and they spanned spike. Repertoires were obtained only post-peak T cell response.

Trimming removed 4 bases from V and 6 bases from J, with 5 bases in between. This CDR3 is built from 11 residues. The germline gives CDR1 SGDLS, CDR2 YYNGEE. To note about this clone: The target antigen is unknown.

Data came from immunoSEQ multiplex PCR; TCRdb stores just in-frame clones and leaves some out. The table records around 150,000 clones, under 95% of them present only once. This sequence originates from an adult who received the AZD1222 COVID-19 vaccine. Sequenced here: peripheral blood, sampled 28 days after the second AZD1222 dose. This sequence joins TRBV9 and TRBJ2-1; D is unclear. The CDR3 reads CASSRANEQFF. CDR3 nucleotides: TGTGCCAGCAGCCGAGCCAATGAGCAGTTCTTC. Complete variable domain (other parts from reference TRBV9 and TRBJ2-1): DSGVTQTPKHLITATGQRVTLRCSPRSGDLSVYWYQQSLDQGLQFLIQYYNGEERAKGNILERFSAQQFPDLHSELNLSSLELGDSALYFCASSRANEQFFGPGTRLTVL.